This entry lists 7 T cell receptor beta chains sequenced from one sample in a study of T-cell memory formation after mild COVID-19. TCRdb re-derived calls from the 5' RACE reads in MiXCR, one entry per CDR3 protein. The data hold about 560,000 distinct CDR3 sequences, with approximately 15% observed a single time. The sample consisted of PBMCs or a T cell subset sorted from them (not recorded which). The receptors were gathered from an adult woman who had mild COVID-19 (a few samples of this study predate the infection). Cell type and time point are not known.

This clonotype was seen more than once but under ten times. CDR3 amino acids: CASSKGGPRLGNTIYF. The CDR3 bases are TGTGCCAGCAGCAAGGGCGGACCAAGGCTTGGAAACACCATATATTTT. The chain recombines TRBV21-1 with TRBJ1-3; the table's D call, TRBD1, has no DNA check behind it. TRBV21-1 is given as a pseudogene. CDR3 length: 16 residues.

The V gene is TRBV7-3, the J gene TRBJ2-1; D may be TRBD2 (6 bases). CDR1 is SGHTA, CDR2 FQGTGA, per germline. The CDR3 consists of 13 residues. V was pared by 4 bases and J by 7 bases, with 11 bases between. This chain's CDR3 is CASSSGLGNEQFF. The CDR3 DNA is TGTGCCAGCAGCTCGGGACTCGGGAATGAGCAGTTCTTC.

This clonotype was observed many times. The chain carries TRBV27 and TRBJ1-1; D possibly corresponds to TRBD1 (5 bases). In germline, CDR1 is MNHEY, CDR2 SMNVEV (reference sequence). The CDR3 has 16 amino acids. Deletions cut 4 bases from V and 3 bases from J, with 18 bases between. The DNA of the CDR3 is TGTGCCAGCAGTTCGAATACCGGGGGTTGGCACACTGAAGCTTTCTTT. Its protein product is CASSSNTGGWHTEAFF.

The chain combines TRBV19 with TRBJ2-7, with D perhaps TRBD1 (5 bases). The V gene's germline CDR1 is LNHDA and CDR2 SQIVND (reference sequence). Trimming shortened V by 9 bases and J by 5 bases, and 14 bases separated the two germline ends. The CDR3 totals 12 residues. The CDR3 DNA is TGTGCCAGACAGGTCCCTATCCACGAGCAGTACTTC. Protein: CARQVPIHEQYF.

This clonotype has a handful of counts. The chain combines TRBV7-2 with TRBJ2-3; unclear D gene. The CDR3 is made up of 16 amino acids. The germline gives CDR1 SGHTA, CDR2 FQGNSA. The V end was cut by 1 base, the J end by 3 bases, with 14 bases between. DNA for the CDR3: TGTGCCAGCAGCTTAGAGGCCCCGACGATTACAGATACGCAGTATTTT. Translating it yields CASSLEAPTITDTQYF. Full variable domain (rest looked up from reference TRBV7-2 and TRBJ2-3): GAGVSQSPSNKVTEKGKDVELRCDPISGHTALYWYRQSLGQGLEFLIYFQGNSAPDKSGLPSDRFSAERTGGSVSTLTIQRTQQEDSAVYLCASSLEAPTITDTQYFGPGTRLTVL.

This clonotype appeared a few times. This chain joins TRBV12-3 or TRBV12-4 and TRBJ1-1, with a weak D call TRBD1 (5 bases). The CDR3 is made up of 15 amino acids. Deletions cut 1 base from V and 4 bases from J, with 13 bases between. This chain's CDR3 is CASSLVSRGRTEAFF. The CDR3 DNA follows: TGTGCCAGCAGTTTAGTAAGTAGGGGTCGCACTGAAGCTTTCTTT.

On this clonotype: Its ends do not fully match the called genes, so a read error is possible. The chain carries TRBV20-1 and TRBJ1-5; the D gene is possibly TRBD1 (5 bases). The CDR3 has 15 amino acids. In germline, CDR1 is DFQATT, CDR2 SNEGSKA (reference sequence). The CDR3 sequence is CSARDQRGSNQPQNF. The CDR3 DNA follows: TGCAGTGCTAGAGATCAGAGGGGTAGCAATCAGCCCCAGAATTTT.